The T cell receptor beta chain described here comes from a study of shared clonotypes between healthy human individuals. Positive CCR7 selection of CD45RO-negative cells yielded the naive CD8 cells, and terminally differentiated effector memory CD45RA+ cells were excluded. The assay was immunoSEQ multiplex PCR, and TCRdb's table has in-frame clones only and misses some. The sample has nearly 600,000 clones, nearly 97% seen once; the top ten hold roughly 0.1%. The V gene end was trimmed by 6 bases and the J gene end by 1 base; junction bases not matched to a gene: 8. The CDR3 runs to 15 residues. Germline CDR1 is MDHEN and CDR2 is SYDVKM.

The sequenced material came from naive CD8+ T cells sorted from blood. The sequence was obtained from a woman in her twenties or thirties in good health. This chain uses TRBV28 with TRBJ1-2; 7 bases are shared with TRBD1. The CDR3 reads CASRTWDSDNYGYTF. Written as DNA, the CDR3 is TGTGCCAGCAGAACTTGGGACAGTGATAACTATGGCTACACCTTC.